What follows are 8 T cell receptor beta chains derived from one specimen sequenced in a study of T cell clonality in common variable immunodeficiency. Study-wide points: Reportedly, TCR beta sequences from common variable immunodeficiency showed fewer deletions and N-nucleotide insertions.

No antigen has been identified for these receptors. Sequencing used immunoSEQ multiplex PCR; TCRdb keeps in-frame clones, though not all of them. In total the sample includes 25,000 to 35,000 clones, none of them seen once. Specimen: peripheral blood mononuclear cells. The receptor source for this set is a human donor with common variable immunodeficiency.

As for this clone: Sequencing ends 3 residues short of the CDR3 end; the germline J gene provides the rest. V gene TRBV20-1 combines with J gene TRBJ2-3, with 7 bases matching TRBD2. CDR1 and CDR2 (germline): DFQATT, SNEGSKA (reference sequence). The CDR3 covers 15 residues. With V trimmed by 5 bases and J by 0 bases, 8 bases remained unmatched. CDR3 residues: CSADDGTISTDTQYF. The sequenced part of the CDR3 DNA is TGCAGTGCTGACGACGGGACTATTAGCACAGATACG.

With respect to this clone: The read terminates 3 residues before the CDR3 end, so the remaining end is supplied by the germline J gene. This sequence joins TRBV7-6 and TRBJ1-1, with 8 bases identical to TRBD1. The germline CDR1 and CDR2 sequences are SGHVS and FNYEAQ. V lost 4 bases and J lost 1; bases outside the gene matches: 8. CDR3 length equals 16 residues. CDR3 bases read: TGTGCCAGCAGCTCCCGGACAGGGTGGGGGAACACTGAA. This translates into CASSSRTGWGNTE. The CDR3, in full, reads CASSSRTGWGNTEAFF.

This clone has a handful of counts. The CDR3 end lies 3 residues beyond the end of the read and is filled in from the germline J gene. The rearrangement uses TRBV5-6 and TRBJ1-6; 7 bases match TRBD1. After removal of 4 bases from V and 10 bases from J, the junction contained 11 bases not matched to a gene. Germline CDR1 SGHDT, CDR2 YYEEEE. CDR3 length: 15 residues. This CDR3 reads CASSPYQAGGSPLHF. The part of the CDR3 DNA that was read is TGTGCCAGCAGCCCCTACCAGGCAGGGGGGTCACCC. The full variable domain, its missing parts supplied by reference TRBV5-6 and TRBJ1-6, is DAGVTQSPTHLIKTRGQQVTLRCSPKSGHDTVSWYQQALGQGPQFIFQYYEEEERQRGNFPDRFSGHQFPNYSSELNVNALLLGDSALYLCASSPYQAGGSPLHFGNGTRLTVT.

This clone turned up a few times. The sequenced fragment ends 3 residues before the CDR3 boundary, so the rest is inferred from the germline J gene. The chain recombines TRBV5-1 with TRBJ2-7; 8 nucleotides match TRBD1. J was trimmed by 1 base and V by 3 bases; bases with no gene match: 6. This CDR3 has 15 amino acids. Germline V CDR1 and CDR2: SGHRS, YFSETQ. CDR3 loop: CASSWAGTGSYEQYF. The CDR3 bases that were read are TGCGCCAGCAGCTGGGCCGGGACAGGTTCCTACGAG.

This clone was counted a few times. The observed sequence ends 3 residues before the CDR3 terminus, with the missing tail filled in from the germline J gene. This rearrangement joins TRBV19 to TRBJ1-6; TRBD1 is a possible D gene (6 bases). Germline assignment: CDR1 LNHDA and CDR2 SQIVND (reference sequence). Trimming took off 4 bases at V and 9 bases at J, with 10 bases between the two ends. This CDR3 comprises 13 residues. CDR3 bases read: TGTGCCAGTAGTACCGAACAGGGTTCACCC. Encoded protein: CASSTEQGSP. The CDR3, in full, reads CASSTEQGSPLHF.

In its sample, this clone was seen many times. The read terminates 3 residues ahead of where the CDR3 ends, so the germline J gene completes it. The genes are TRBV6-2 or TRBV6-3 and TRBJ2-1; tentatively, D is TRBD2 (5 bases). V shed 0 bases and J shed 1 base, with 13 bases lying between them. From germline, CDR1 is MNHEY and CDR2 SVGEGT. This CDR3 contains 17 residues. The part of the CDR3 DNA that was read is TGTGCCAGCAGTTACTCGATGTGGACTCCATCCTACAATGAG. Encoded protein: CASSYSMWTPSYNE. The whole CDR3 reads CASSYSMWTPSYNEQFF.

This clone was seen a handful of times. The read halts 3 residues ahead of the CDR3 end, with the missing end drawn from the germline J gene. The V call is TRBV2, the J call TRBJ2-3; 10 bases agree with TRBD2. The CDR3 has 16 amino acids. Per germline, CDR1 SNHLY and CDR2 FYNNEI. J was trimmed by 4 bases and V by 4 bases; bases with no gene match: 8. The part of the CDR3 DNA that was read is TGTGCCAGCAGTGTATTGAGCGGGGGGGAAGCAGATACG. Translation: CASSVLSGGEADT. The CDR3 reads in full as CASSVLSGGEADTQYF.

This clone has a count of ten or more. The read ends 3 residues before the CDR3 terminus; that terminus is restored from the germline J gene. V is TRBV5-1 and J is TRBJ2-3; TRBD2 aligns across 13 bases. CDR1 SGHRS and CDR2 YFSETQ come from the germline V gene. The CDR3 runs to 15 residues. V gave up 4 bases and J gave up 6 bases; unmatched junction bases: 5. This CDR3 reads CASSLTSGGPDTQYF. The DNA read from the CDR3 is TGCGCCAGCAGCCTGACTAGCGGGGGGCCCGATACG.